This TCR beta chain was sequenced in a study of OX40 agonist ivuxolimab in advanced cancers. About the research overall: Having had anti-PD-1, anti-PD-L1 or anti-CTLA-4 therapy before was allowed, and roughly 39% had some.

TCRdb's copy holds only in-frame clones and misses some; the assay was immunoSEQ multiplex PCR. The table lists 60,000 or so clones, roughly 86% of them singletons. Germline V gene lookup returns CDR1 MNHEY and CDR2 SMNVEV (reference sequence). With 6 bases removed from V and 3 bases from J, the gap between germline ends came to 21 bases. The CDR3 sequence is 17 residues long. Material: CD4+ or CD8+ T cells sorted from blood, obtained in a trial of the OX40 agonist ivuxolimab. The receptor comes from an adult with an advanced solid tumor such as melanoma, head and neck, liver or kidney cancer. The chain recombines TRBV27 with TRBJ1-5; D is uncertain. This chain's CDR3 is CASSRKRVATDNQPQHF. In DNA, the CDR3 is TGTGCCAGCAGCCGAAAGCGTGTTGCGACTGACAATCAGCCCCAGCATTTT.